A selection of T cell receptor beta chains follows, all from one sample in a study of OX40 agonist ivuxolimab in advanced cancers. Some clones are missing from TCRdb's copy, which holds only in-frame ones; the method was immunoSEQ multiplex PCR. The sample lists about 25,000 clones; approximately 86% were seen once. This material consisted of CD4+ or CD8+ T cells sorted from blood, taken in a trial of the OX40 agonist ivuxolimab. The receptors stem from an adult with an advanced solid tumor such as melanoma, head and neck, liver or kidney cancer. Each CDR3 is given with its conserved first and last residue. D genes are given only for firm matches. Clone size is not always given. Where it is, it says once, few, many or a class for expanded clones.

>TRBJ2-1|TRBV11-2|.|.
TGTGCCAGCAGCTTCTCCGGGACCGAGCAGTTCTTC
CASSFSGTEQFF
>TRBJ2-4|TRBV5-6|.|.
TGTGCCAGCAGCCGACTATTAGCCAAAAACATTCAGTACTTC
CASSRLLAKNIQYF
>TRBJ2-1|TRBV11-3|.|TRBD2
TGTGCCAGCAGCTTAGACGCGGGAGGGGGGAATGAGCAGTTCTTC
CASSLDAGGGNEQFF
>TRBJ2-3|TRBV6-4|.|TRBD2
TGTGCCAGCAGTGGGGGAGGGGACGCGGATACGCAGTATTTT
CASSGGGDADTQYF
>TRBJ2-3|TRBV27|.|TRBD1
TGTGCCAGCAGTCAACGACAGGGGGCGGATACGCAGTATTTT
CASSQRQGADTQYF
>TRBJ2-7|TRBV6-5|once|.
TGTGCCAGCAGTTACGATGGGGGTTACGAGCAGTACTTC
CASSYDGGYEQYF
>TRBJ1-5|TRBV27|few|TRBD1
TGTGCCAGCAGCTGGACAGGGGGCGAGCCCCAGCATTTT
CASSWTGGEPQHF
>TRBJ2-3|TRBV7-2|.|TRBD2
TGTGCCAGCAGCCTTAGCGGGGGGGCCCTAGATACGCAATATTTT
CASSLSGGALDTQYF
>TRBJ2-4|TRBV27|.|.
TGTGCCAGCAGTCCACCCGGGAGAAACATTCAGTACTTC
CASSPPGRNIQYF
>TRBJ1-2|TRBV7-8|.|TRBD1
TGTGCCAGCAGCTTAGCCGGGACAGGGTCCTATGGCTACACCTTC
CASSLAGTGSYGYTF
>TRBJ1-2|TRBV7-9|few|TRBD1
TGTGCCAGCGGGCAGGGGGCGTCCAACTATGGCTACACCTTC
CASGQGASNYGYTF
>TRBJ2-3|TRBV18|.|.
TGTGCCAGCTCACCACCCGGGGATACGCAGTATTTT
CASSPPGDTQYF
>TRBJ1-1|TRBV19|.|.
TGTGCCAGTAGTATAGCCGGCGCGGTTGAAGCTTTCTTT
CASSIAGAVEAFF